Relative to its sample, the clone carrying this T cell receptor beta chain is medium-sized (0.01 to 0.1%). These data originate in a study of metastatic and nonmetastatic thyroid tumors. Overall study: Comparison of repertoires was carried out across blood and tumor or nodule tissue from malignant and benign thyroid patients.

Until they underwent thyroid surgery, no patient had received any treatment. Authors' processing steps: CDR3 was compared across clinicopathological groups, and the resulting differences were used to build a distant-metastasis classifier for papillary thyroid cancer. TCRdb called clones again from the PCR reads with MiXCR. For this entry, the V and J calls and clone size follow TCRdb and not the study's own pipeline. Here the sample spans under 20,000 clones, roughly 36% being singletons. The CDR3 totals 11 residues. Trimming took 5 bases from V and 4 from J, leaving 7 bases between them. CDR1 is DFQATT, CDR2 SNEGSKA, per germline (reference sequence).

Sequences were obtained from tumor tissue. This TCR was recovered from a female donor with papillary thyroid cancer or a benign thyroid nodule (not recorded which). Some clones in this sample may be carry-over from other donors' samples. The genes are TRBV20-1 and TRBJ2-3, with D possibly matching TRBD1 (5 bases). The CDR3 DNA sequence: TGCAGTGCTCAAGGGGCAGATACGCAGTATTTT. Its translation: CSAQGADTQYF.